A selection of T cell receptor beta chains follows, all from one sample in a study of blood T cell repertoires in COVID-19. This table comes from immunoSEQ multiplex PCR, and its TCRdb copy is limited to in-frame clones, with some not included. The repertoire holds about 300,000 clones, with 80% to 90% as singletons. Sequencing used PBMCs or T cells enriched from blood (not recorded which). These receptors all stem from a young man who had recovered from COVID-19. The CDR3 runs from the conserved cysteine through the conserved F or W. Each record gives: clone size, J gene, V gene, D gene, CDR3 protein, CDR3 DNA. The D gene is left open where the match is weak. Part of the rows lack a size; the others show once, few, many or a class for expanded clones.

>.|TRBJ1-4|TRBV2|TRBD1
CASARAGQGPEKLFF
TGTGCCAGCGCCCGGGCGGGACAGGGTCCTGAAAAACTGTTTTTT
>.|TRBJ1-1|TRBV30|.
CAWETVANTEAFF
TGTGCCTGGGAAACAGTGGCGAACACTGAAGCTTTCTTT
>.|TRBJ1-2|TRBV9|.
CASTGHRGEDYPNYGYTF
TGTGCCAGCACAGGACACCGAGGGGAGGATTACCCAAACTATGGCTACACCTTC
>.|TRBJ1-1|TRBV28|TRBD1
CASQRGRGEAFF
TGTGCCAGCCAACGGGGCAGGGGGGAAGCTTTCTTT
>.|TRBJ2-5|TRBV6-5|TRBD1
CASFGQGETQYF
TGTGCCAGCTTTGGACAGGGGGAGACCCAGTACTTC
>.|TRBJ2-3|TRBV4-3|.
CASSQEKASGDTQYF
TGCGCCAGCAGCCAAGAGAAGGCTTCGGGAGATACGCAGTATTTT
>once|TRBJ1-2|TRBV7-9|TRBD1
CASSSMGQGLNFNYGYTF
TGTGCCAGCAGCTCTATGGGACAGGGATTAAACTTTAACTATGGCTACACCTTC
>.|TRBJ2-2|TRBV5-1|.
CASSLRDTGNTGELFF
TGCGCCAGCAGCTTGCGGGACACCGGGAACACCGGGGAGCTGTTTTTT
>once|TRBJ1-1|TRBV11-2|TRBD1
CASSLRSWGQGDISEAFF
TGTGCCAGCAGCTTGCGATCTTGGGGGCAGGGGGATATATCCGAAGCTTTCTTT
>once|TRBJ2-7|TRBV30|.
CAWSVGGVGYEQYF
TGTGCCTGGAGTGTAGGGGGGGTCGGTTACGAGCAGTACTTC
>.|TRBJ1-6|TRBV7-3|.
CASSLRGSLNSPLHF
TGTGCCAGCAGCTTAAGGGGCAGCCTTAATTCACCCCTCCACTTT
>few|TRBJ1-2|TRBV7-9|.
CASSLDGGRGYTF
TGTGCCAGCAGCTTAGACGGGGGACGGGGCTACACCTTC
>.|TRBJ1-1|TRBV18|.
CASCGQLNTEAFF
TGTGCCAGCTGTGGACAGCTAAACACTGAAGCTTTCTTT
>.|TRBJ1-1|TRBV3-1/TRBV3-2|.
CASSQGYGGDKPFF
TGTGCCAGCAGCCAAGGCTACGGAGGGGATAAACCTTTCTTT
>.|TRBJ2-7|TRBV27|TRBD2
CASRTAGVPYEQYF
TGTGCCAGCAGGACAGCGGGGGTTCCCTACGAGCAGTACTTC
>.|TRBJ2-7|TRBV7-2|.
CASSSQLDPAYEQYF
TGTGCCAGCAGCTCCCAACTAGACCCAGCCTACGAGCAGTACTTC
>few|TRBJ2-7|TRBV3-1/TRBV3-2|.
CASSPGTQSYEQYF
TGTGCCAGCAGCCCCGGGACTCAATCCTACGAGCAGTACTTC
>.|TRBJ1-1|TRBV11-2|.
CASSWRGTEAFF
TGTGCCAGCAGCTGGCGAGGCACTGAAGCTTTCTTT
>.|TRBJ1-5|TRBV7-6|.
CASSPPFQGFYEADQPQHF
TGTGCCAGCAGCCCCCCCTTTCAGGGATTCTACGAAGCCGATCAGCCCCAGCATTTT
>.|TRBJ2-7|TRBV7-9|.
CASSPPTRRDKTYEQYF
TGTGCCAGCAGCCCACCGACCCGCCGGGATAAAACCTACGAGCAGTACTTC
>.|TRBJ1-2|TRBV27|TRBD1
CASSPTGGYGYTF
TGTGCCAGCAGTCCCACAGGGGGCTATGGCTACACCTTC
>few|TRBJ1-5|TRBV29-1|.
CSARDSLDQPQHF
TGCAGCGCACGCGACAGTTTAGATCAGCCCCAGCATTTT
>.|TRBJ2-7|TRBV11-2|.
CASSLETGYEQYF
TGTGCCAGCAGCTTAGAAACGGGGTACGAGCAGTACTTC
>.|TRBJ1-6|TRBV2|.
CASSEGQRASPLHF
TGTGCCAGCAGTGAAGGGCAGAGGGCCTCACCCCTCCACTTT
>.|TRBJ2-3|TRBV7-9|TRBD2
CASSPRTSGEYTDTQYF
TGTGCCAGCAGCCCGAGGACTAGCGGGGAGTACACAGATACGCAGTATTTT
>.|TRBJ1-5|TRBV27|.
CASPGHHGRPQHF
TGTGCCAGTCCGGGACACCACGGTCGGCCCCAGCATTTT
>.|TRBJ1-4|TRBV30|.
CAWSVRVRQGANEKLFF
TGTGCCTGGAGTGTAAGGGTCCGGCAGGGTGCAAACGAAAAACTGTTTTTT
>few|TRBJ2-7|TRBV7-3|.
CASSRDFSYEQYF
TGTGCCAGCAGCCGGGACTTTTCCTACGAGCAGTACTTC
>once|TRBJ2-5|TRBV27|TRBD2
CASSPREAQETQYF
TGTGCCAGCAGTCCCCGGGAGGCCCAAGAGACCCAGTACTTC
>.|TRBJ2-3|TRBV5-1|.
CASRLGLSDTQYF
TGCGCCAGCCGGCTGGGACTTTCAGATACGCAGTATTTT
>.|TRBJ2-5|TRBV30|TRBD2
CAWTGGLGTQYF
TGTGCCTGGACGGGGGGGCTTGGGACCCAGTACTTC
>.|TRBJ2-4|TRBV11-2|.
CASSFPGGNIQYF
TGTGCCAGCAGCTTCCCAGGGGGGAACATTCAGTACTTC
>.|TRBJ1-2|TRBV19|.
CASSISGDANYGYTF
TGTGCCAGTAGTATATCGGGGGACGCTAACTATGGCTACACCTTC
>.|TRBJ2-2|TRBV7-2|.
CASSLLLRGGGELFF
TGTGCCAGCAGCTTGCTGCTCAGGGGTGGGGGGGAGCTGTTTTTT
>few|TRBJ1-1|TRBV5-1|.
CASSRSMNTEAFF
TGCGCCAGCAGCCGTAGTATGAACACTGAAGCTTTCTTT
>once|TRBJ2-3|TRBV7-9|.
CASSPNIATDTQYF
TGTGCCAGCAGCCCTAATATAGCCACAGATACGCAGTATTTT
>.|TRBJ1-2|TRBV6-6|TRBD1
CASSYAGTGDYGYTF
TGTGCCAGCAGTTATGCCGGGACAGGGGATTATGGCTACACCTTC
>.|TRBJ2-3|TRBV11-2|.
CASSLVEGDTDTQYF
TGTGCCAGCAGCTTAGTAGAGGGGGACACAGATACGCAGTATTTT
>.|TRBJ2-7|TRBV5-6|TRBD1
CASTLWGTGGYEQYF
TGTGCCAGCACGTTATGGGGGACAGGGGGCTACGAGCAGTACTTC
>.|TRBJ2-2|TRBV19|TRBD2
CASSRGLAGAVNTGELFF
TGTGCCAGTAGTAGAGGACTAGCGGGGGCCGTGAACACCGGGGAGCTGTTTTTT
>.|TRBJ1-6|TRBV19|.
CASSMGLLNSPLHF
TGTGCCAGTAGTATGGGACTTCTAAATTCACCCCTCCACTTT
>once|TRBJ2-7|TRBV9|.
CASSVRSVGPYEQYF
TGTGCCAGCAGCGTACGTTCAGTTGGCCCATACGAGCAGTACTTC
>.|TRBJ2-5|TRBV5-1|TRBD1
CASRLQGQGQETQYF
TGCGCCAGCAGACTTCAAGGACAGGGACAAGAGACCCAGTACTTC
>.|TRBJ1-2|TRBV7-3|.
CASSFNSVHYGYTF
TGTGCCAGCAGCTTCAACAGTGTTCACTATGGCTACACCTTC
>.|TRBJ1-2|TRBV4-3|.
CASSQDAGATNYGYTF
TGCGCCAGCAGCCAAGATGCAGGGGCCACTAACTATGGCTACACCTTC
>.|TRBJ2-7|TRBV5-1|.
CASSLGLADEQYF
TGCGCCAGCAGCTTGGGCCTAGCCGACGAGCAGTACTTC
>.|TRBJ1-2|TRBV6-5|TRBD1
CASWPPDRYGYTF
TGTGCCAGCTGGCCCCCGGACAGGTATGGCTACACCTTC
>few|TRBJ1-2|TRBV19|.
CASSGERRNANYGYTF
TGTGCCAGTAGTGGAGAGCGACGGAACGCTAACTATGGCTACACCTTC
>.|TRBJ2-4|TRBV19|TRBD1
CASSPRGTGGVWAKNIQYF
TGTGCCAGTAGCCCGCGGGGGACAGGGGGCGTATGGGCCAAAAACATTCAGTACTTC
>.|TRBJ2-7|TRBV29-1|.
CSALRRTDKAYEQYF
TGCAGCGCCCTCAGAAGGACAGACAAGGCCTACGAGCAGTACTTC
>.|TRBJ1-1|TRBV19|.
CATARQQGRNTEAFF
TGTGCCACCGCAAGACAACAGGGTCGGAACACTGAAGCTTTCTTT
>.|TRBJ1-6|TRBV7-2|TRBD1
CASSRAGQGEYRDSPLHF
TGTGCCAGCAGCCGTGCGGGACAGGGTGAATATAGGGATTCACCCCTCCACTTT
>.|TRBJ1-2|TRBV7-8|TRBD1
CASSSGQRYGYTF
TGTGCCAGCAGCTCGGGACAGCGCTATGGCTACACCTTC